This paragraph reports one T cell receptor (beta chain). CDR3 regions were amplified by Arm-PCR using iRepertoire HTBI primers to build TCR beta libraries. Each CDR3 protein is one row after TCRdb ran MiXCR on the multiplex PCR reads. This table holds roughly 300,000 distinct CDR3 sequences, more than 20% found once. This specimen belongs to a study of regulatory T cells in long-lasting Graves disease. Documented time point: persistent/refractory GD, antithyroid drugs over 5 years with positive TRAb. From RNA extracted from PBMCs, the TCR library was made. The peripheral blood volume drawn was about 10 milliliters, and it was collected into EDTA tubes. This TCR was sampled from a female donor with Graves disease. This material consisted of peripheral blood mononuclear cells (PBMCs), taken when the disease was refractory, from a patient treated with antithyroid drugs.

The CDR3 DNA reads TGTGCCAGCAGTGAGCCAGCGGGAGACACCGGGGAGCTGTTTTTT. It translates to CASSEPAGDTGELFF. The chain carries TRBV2 and TRBJ2-2; TRBD2 matches 8 bases. Germline trimming cut 3 bases from V and 3 bases from J; bases unmatched to any gene: 3. This CDR3 has 15 residues. In germline, CDR1 is SNHLY, CDR2 FYNNEI.